These T cell receptor beta chains were read from a single sample in a study of T cells after yellow fever vaccination. MiXCR, run by TCRdb on the 5' RACE reads, gives a single entry per CDR3 protein. Of about 25,000 distinct CDR3 sequences listed, less than 7% are singletons. The sequencing here drew on PBMCs, either bulk or a sorted T-cell subset (CD4+, CD8+, memory, or dextramer-sorted; not recorded which), taken 15 days after the yellow fever booster vaccination. These receptors all stem from a man aged 25 to 45 who received the YFV17D yellow fever vaccine. CDR3s include the opening cysteine and the closing phenylalanine or tryptophan. Fields, in order: clone size, V gene, J gene, CDR3 protein. Size is stated for part of the rows, as once, few or many counts, or as a class when the clone is expanded.

>many|TRBV2|TRBJ2-5
CASTSRGTQYF
>many|TRBV5-8|TRBJ1-2
CASSLGQGLYGYTF
>medium-sized|TRBV7-2|TRBJ2-3
CASSLEPEATDTQYF
>many|TRBV7-2|TRBJ1-6
CASSLVSSPLHF
>many|TRBV5-6|TRBJ2-2
CASSSSGRLVGELFF
>many|TRBV7-8|TRBJ2-1
CASSLSSSYNEQFF
>.|TRBV5-5|TRBJ2-7
CPSSPAGRGSLEQYF
>many|TRBV25-1|TRBJ2-3
CASSPYSGNRRDTQYF
>many|TRBV3-1|TRBJ2-1
CASSQDLVGASEQFF
>many|TRBV11-2|TRBJ2-5
CASSLEGRTATQYF
>many|TRBV5-4|TRBJ2-7
CASSLERTAEQYF
>many|TRBV20-1|TRBJ2-2
CSASGTSGRQTGELFF
>many|TRBV19|TRBJ2-4
CASSKYVVGLQYF
>many|TRBV20-1|TRBJ2-5
CSARTGQAQETQYF
>many|TRBV5-1|TRBJ2-5
CASSPGLEGETQYF